The T cell receptor beta chain described here comes from a study of shared clonotypes between healthy human individuals. On this clone: Its target is not known.

V gave up 4 bases and J gave up 7 bases; unmatched junction bases: 7. There are 13 residues in the CDR3. The germline V gene has CDR1 GTSNPN and CDR2 SVGIG (reference sequence). Overall study findings and caveats: The authors expected sequencing depth to affect clonotype sharing among donors. A handful of donors showed sharing of approximately 5% of naive CD4 clonotypes.

Produced via immunoSEQ multiplex PCR; TCRdb's table is partial and in-frame only. The data show around 620,000 clones, roughly 95% seen once. Positively selected for CCR7, the CD45RO-negative cells used as naive CD8 cells excluded terminally differentiated effector memory CD45RA+ cells. The clonotype originates from a woman in her 30s in good health. Sequencing was done on a sample of naive CD8+ T cells sorted from blood. The chain links TRBV30 to TRBJ2-1; 7 nucleotides line up with TRBD1. The CDR3 coding sequence is TGTGCCTGGACCCGGGACAGCAGAAATGAGCAGTTCTTC. Residues: CAWTRDSRNEQFF.